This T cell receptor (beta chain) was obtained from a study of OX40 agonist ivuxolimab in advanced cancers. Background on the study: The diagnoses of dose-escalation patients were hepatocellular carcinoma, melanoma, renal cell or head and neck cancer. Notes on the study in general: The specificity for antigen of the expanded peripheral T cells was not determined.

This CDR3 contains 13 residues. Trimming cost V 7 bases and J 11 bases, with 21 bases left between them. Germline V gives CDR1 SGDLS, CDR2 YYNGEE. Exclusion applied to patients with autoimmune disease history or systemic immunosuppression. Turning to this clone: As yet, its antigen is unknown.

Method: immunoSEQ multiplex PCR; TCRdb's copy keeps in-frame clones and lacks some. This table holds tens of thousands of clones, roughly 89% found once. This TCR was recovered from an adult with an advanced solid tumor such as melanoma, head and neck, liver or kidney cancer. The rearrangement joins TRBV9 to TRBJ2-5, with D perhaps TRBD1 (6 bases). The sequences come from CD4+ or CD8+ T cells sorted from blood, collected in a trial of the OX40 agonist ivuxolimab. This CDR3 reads CASGPTSGQPQYF. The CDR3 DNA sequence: TGTGCCAGCGGACCGACCTCCGGACAGCCGCAGTACTTC.